The rows below give T cell receptor beta chains drawn from one sample of a study of blood T cells in healthy people across ages. TCRdb re-called the 5' RACE reads through MiXCR, storing one row per CDR3 protein. The profile covers some 940,000 distinct CDR3 sequences, with around 29% appearing a single time and around 9.6% taken by the ten largest. These data were also filed under a second study, of T cells of mothers and their children.

The sample was blood. The receptor set was obtained from a woman aged 40 to 50 in good health. Each CDR3 is given with its conserved first and last residue. The D gene is left open where the match is weak. Rows give clone size only sometimes, using once, few, many, or a class for an expanded clone.

D: TRBD2
size: many
V: TRBV7-3
J: TRBJ2-3
CDR3: CASSSGLAYTDTQYF
DNA: TGTGCCAGCAGCTCCGGACTAGCGTACACAGATACGCAGTATTTT

D: -
size: -
V: TRBV29-1
J: TRBJ2-3
CDR3: CSVTASSDTQYF
DNA: TGCAGCGTAACGGCCTCCTCAGATACGCAGTATTTT

D: -
size: few
V: TRBV3-1
J: TRBJ2-2
CDR3: CASSQDWGLNTGELFF
DNA: TGTGCCAGCAGCCAAGATTGGGGACTTAACACCGGGGAGCTGTTTTTT

D: -
size: -
V: TRBV28
J: TRBJ1-2
CDR3: CASSPGQTGYGYTF
DNA: TGTGCCAGCAGTCCCGGACAAACTGGCTATGGCTACACCTTC

D: TRBD1
size: many
V: TRBV6-6
J: TRBJ1-6
CDR3: CASSRQGDNSPLHF
DNA: TGTGCCAGCAGCAGACAGGGGGATAATTCACCCCTCCACTTT

D: -
size: many
V: TRBV15
J: TRBJ1-2
CDR3: CATSRGDGNYGYTF
DNA: TGTGCCACCAGCAGAGGGGACGGGAACTATGGCTACACCTTC

D: -
size: many
V: TRBV20-1
J: TRBJ2-5
CDR3: CSARIPTGTALSETQYF
DNA: TGCAGTGCTAGGATCCCTACGGGCACCGCACTCTCGGAGACCCAGTACTTC

D: TRBD2
size: -
V: TRBV28
J: TRBJ2-1
CDR3: CASSSAGGQGNKQFF
DNA: TGTGCCAGCAGTTCAGCGGGGGGGCAAGGCAATAAGCAGTTCTTC

D: TRBD1
size: -
V: TRBV12-3/TRBV12-4
J: TRBJ1-1
CDR3: CASTDRGEEAFF
DNA: TGTGCCAGCACCGACAGGGGGGAAGAAGCTTTCTTT

D: TRBD2
size: few
V: TRBV10-3
J: TRBJ2-7
CDR3: CAISESSGGTYNEQYF
DNA: TGTGCCATCAGTGAGTCTAGCGGGGGGACTTACAATGAGCAGTACTTC

D: -
size: many
V: TRBV7-2
J: TRBJ2-7
CDR3: CASTRQDLSEQYF
DNA: TGTGCCAGCACCCGACAGGATTTAAGCGAGCAGTACTTC

D: -
size: -
V: TRBV7-3
J: TRBJ1-2
CDR3: CASSTYMGSGYTF
DNA: TGTGCCAGCAGCACCTACATGGGCTCGGGCTACACCTTC

D: TRBD1
size: few
V: TRBV15
J: TRBJ1-1
CDR3: CATGTGANTEAFF
DNA: TGTGCCACCGGGACAGGGGCGAACACTGAAGCTTTCTTT

D: TRBD1
size: -
V: TRBV7-9
J: TRBJ1-5
CDR3: CASSGQGGPNQPQHF
DNA: TGTGCCAGCAGCGGACAGGGCGGGCCCAATCAGCCCCAGCATTTT

D: -
size: many
V: TRBV4-3
J: TRBJ2-6
CDR3: CASSPTAGANVLTF
DNA: TGCGCCAGCAGCCCGACAGCTGGCGCCAACGTCCTGACTTTC

D: TRBD2
size: -
V: TRBV7-2
J: TRBJ2-5
CDR3: CASSSMGGKETQYF
DNA: TGTGCCAGCAGCTCGATGGGGGGGAAAGAGACCCAGTACTTC

D: TRBD1
size: many
V: TRBV3-1
J: TRBJ2-1
CDR3: CASTGTGRYNEQFF
DNA: TGTGCCAGCACCGGGACAGGGAGGTACAATGAGCAGTTCTTC

D: -
size: -
V: TRBV7-2
J: TRBJ1-1
CDR3: CASSKNGQNTEAFF
DNA: TGTGCCAGCAGCAAAAACGGACAGAACACTGAAGCTTTCTTT

D: -
size: -
V: TRBV19
J: TRBJ2-2
CDR3: CASSDGQGKPGELFF
DNA: TGTGCCAGTAGTGACGGGCAGGGAAAACCCGGGGAGCTGTTTTTT

D: TRBD2
size: few
V: TRBV7-2
J: TRBJ2-3
CDR3: CASSFGAGGPTDTQYF
DNA: TGTGCCAGCAGCTTTGGAGCGGGGGGGCCTACAGATACGCAGTATTTT

D: TRBD1
size: -
V: TRBV7-2
J: TRBJ2-1
CDR3: CASSQTGGCNEQFF
DNA: TGTGCCAGCAGCCAAACAGGGGGATGCAATGAGCAGTTCTTC

D: -
size: few
V: TRBV7-2
J: TRBJ1-2
CDR3: CASSTYQGYYGYTF
DNA: TGTGCCAGCAGCACCTACCAGGGTTACTATGGCTACACCTTC

D: -
size: -
V: TRBV6-5
J: TRBJ2-1
CDR3: CASRPPQGTYNEQFF
DNA: TGTGCCAGCCGCCCTCCTCAGGGTACCTACAATGAGCAGTTCTTC

D: -
size: once
V: TRBV20-1
J: TRBJ1-6
CDR3: CSARDVKGSPLHF
DNA: TGCAGTGCTAGAGATGTAAAGGGTTCACCCCTCCACTTT

D: -
size: -
V: TRBV2
J: TRBJ1-5
CDR3: CASSGRQVYQPQHF
DNA: TGTGCCAGCAGTGGCAGACAGGTTTATCAGCCCCAGCATTTT

D: -
size: -
V: TRBV6-6
J: TRBJ1-2
CDR3: CASSNNDYTF
DNA: TGTGCCAGCAGTAACAATGACTACACCTTC

D: TRBD1
size: few
V: TRBV7-2
J: TRBJ2-5
CDR3: CASSLAQGEKTQYF
DNA: TGTGCCAGCAGCTTAGCGCAGGGGGAAAAGACCCAGTACTTC

D: -
size: -
V: TRBV29-1
J: TRBJ1-2
CDR3: CSVPPGPNGYTF
DNA: TGCAGCGTTCCTCCTGGGCCGAATGGCTACACCTTC

D: TRBD2
size: few
V: TRBV24-1
J: TRBJ2-7
CDR3: CATSEQTSGGAGEQYF
DNA: TGTGCCACCAGTGAGCAGACTAGCGGGGGGGCCGGCGAGCAGTACTTC